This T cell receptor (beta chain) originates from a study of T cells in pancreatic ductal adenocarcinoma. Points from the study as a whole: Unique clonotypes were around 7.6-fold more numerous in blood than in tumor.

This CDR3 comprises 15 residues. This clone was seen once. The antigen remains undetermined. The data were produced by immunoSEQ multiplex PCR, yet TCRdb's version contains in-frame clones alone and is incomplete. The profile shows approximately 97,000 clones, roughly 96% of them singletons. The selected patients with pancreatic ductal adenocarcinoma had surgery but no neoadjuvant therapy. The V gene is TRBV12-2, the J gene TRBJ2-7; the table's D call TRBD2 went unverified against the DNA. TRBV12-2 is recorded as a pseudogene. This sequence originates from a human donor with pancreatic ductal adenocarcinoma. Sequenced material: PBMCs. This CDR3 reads CASRFSRIPSYEQYF. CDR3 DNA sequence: TGTGCAAGTCGCTTTAGCCGGATACCCTCCTACGAGCAGTACTTC.